This T cell receptor beta chain was sequenced in a study of blood T cells in healthy people across ages. Findings and caveats of the study: Researchers report that TCR beta diversity correlated strongly with naive T cell percentage.

Trimming left V 4 bases short and J 3 bases short, with 11 bases between. Germline V gene data show CDR1 as SGHKS and CDR2 as YYEKEE (reference sequence). This CDR3 region has 13 residues. Through a sample-barcoded 5' primer and a J-beta primer mix, a second PCR was run for roughly 7 to 11 cycles. TCRdb reanalysed the 5' RACE reads using MiXCR and keeps one entry per CDR3 protein. The data show about 1,800,000 distinct CDR3 sequences, under 30% seen once. About this clonotype: Its specificity is not known.

All donors came from Russia, were Caucasian and healthy, and spanned ages roughly 6 to 95. This TCR was sampled from a woman in her thirties in good health. The sequenced material came from blood. The rearrangement joins TRBV5-5 to TRBJ2-7; perhaps TRBD1 as D (5 bases). CDR3: CASSIRVSYEQYF. In DNA form, the CDR3 reads TGTGCCAGCAGCATCAGGGTTAGCTACGAGCAGTACTTC.